One sample yielded the 31 T cell receptor beta chains listed below, sequenced in a study of T cell responses to AZD1222 COVID-19 vaccine. The protocol was immunoSEQ multiplex PCR, while the TCRdb copy is restricted to in-frame clones and leaves out a portion. The sample consists of 75,000 to 100,000 clones, 80% to 90% of them appearing once. The sample consisted of peripheral blood, taken on day 0 of AZD1222 vaccination. These receptors were obtained from an adult in good health.

V and J are TRBV6-5 and TRBJ2-2, with no clear D. CDR3 length: 12 amino acids. Germline CDR1 reads MNHEY; CDR2 reads SVGAGI. The V end lost 6 bases, the J end lost 4 bases, and 6 bases lay between the germline ends. Written as DNA, the CDR3 is TGTGCCAGCAGCAGAGGCACCGGGGAGCTGTTTTTT. Its translation is CASSRGTGELFF.

This clone is labeled medium-sized. The chain's CDR3 is CASKPQTGRMNTEAFF. CDR3 DNA sequence: TGTGCCAGCAAGCCCCAGACAGGGCGGATGAACACTGAAGCTTTCTTT. V and J are TRBV27 and TRBJ1-1; 7 nucleotides align to TRBD1. The germline V gene encodes CDR1 MNHEY and CDR2 SMNVEV (reference sequence). The CDR3 extends over 16 amino acids. The J segment lost 0 bases and the V segment lost 7 bases, leaving 11 bases of the junction unmatched.

The V and J genes are TRBV24-1 and TRBJ2-3; unclear D gene. This CDR3 has 15 amino acids. V dropped 2 bases and J dropped 1 base, with 9 bases sitting between them. CDR1 is KGHDR and CDR2 is SFDVKD in the germline V gene. The CDR3 loop is CATSDYVGGTDTQYF. CDR3 DNA: TGTGCCACCAGTGATTATGTAGGAGGCACAGATACGCAGTATTTT.

The chain recombines TRBV7-6 with TRBJ2-7; 9 positions agree with TRBD1. J gave up 3 bases and V 3 bases, and 6 bases lay outside the gene matches. The CDR3 is made up of 15 amino acids. The germline V gene has CDR1 SGHVS and CDR2 FNYEAQ. This CDR3 reads CASSFSGTGNYEQYF. In nucleotides, the CDR3 is TGTGCCAGCAGCTTTTCCGGGACAGGGAACTACGAGCAGTACTTC.

This chain connects TRBV19 to TRBJ1-3; 7 bases align to TRBD1. Germline lookup yields CDR1 LNHDA and CDR2 SQIVND (reference sequence). CDR3 length: 15 residues. The trim removed 6 bases at V and 0 bases at J, leaving 5 bases unmatched. CDR3 in amino acids: CASRTGVSSGNTIYF. For the CDR3, the DNA is TGTGCCAGTAGAACAGGGGTAAGCTCTGGAAACACCATATATTTT.

The chain employs TRBV3-1 (or the pseudogene TRBV3-2) and TRBJ2-7, with TRBD1 as a possible D gene (5 bases). This CDR3 has 15 amino acids. CDR1 is LGHDT, CDR2 YNNKEL, per germline (reference sequence). V was cut by 0 bases and J by 3 bases, with 12 bases left in between. The CDR3 DNA follows: TGTGCCAGCAGCCAAGATCCTGGACACAGCTACGAGCAGTACTTC. Its translation: CASSQDPGHSYEQYF.

The rearrangement joins TRBV11-3 to TRBJ1-5, with 9 positions matching TRBD1. The CDR3 has 19 amino acids. Germline V CDR1 and CDR2: SGHNT, YENEEA. The junction had 11 bases not matched to a gene; V was cut back by 0 bases and J by 2 bases. Written as DNA, the CDR3 is TGTGCCAGCAGCTTAGAAATTAAAAAGGGACAGGGAGGCAATCAGCCCCAGCATTTT. Its translation: CASSLEIKKGQGGNQPQHF.

This chain uses TRBV7-2 with TRBJ2-5; TRBD2 matches at 11 bases. Germline V gene sequence: CDR1 SGHTA, CDR2 FQGNSA. Unmatched junction bases numbered 2, after V lost 6 bases and J lost 5 bases. CDR3 length: 13 amino acids. CDR3 amino acids: CASRRLAGETQYF. As DNA, the CDR3 is TGTGCCAGCAGACGACTAGCGGGGGAGACCCAGTACTTC.

The CDR3, as DNA: TGTGCCAGTATTGTGGGACAGGGAGTTCGGAACACTGAAGCTTTCTTT. This gives the protein CASIVGQGVRNTEAFF. The chain couples TRBV19 to TRBJ1-1; TRBD1 matches at 9 bases. The CDR3 consists of 16 residues. Per the germline V gene, CDR1 is LNHDA and CDR2 is SQIVND (reference sequence). The ends lost 7 bases at V and 1 base at J; junction bases unmatched: 10.

The chain uses TRBV29-1 and TRBJ2-1, with 9 bases aligning to TRBD1. The CDR3 spans 13 residues. V gave up 4 bases and J gave up 9 bases; unmatched junction bases: 7. Per the germline V gene, CDR1 is SQVTM and CDR2 is ANQGSEA. The CDR3 loop is CSVGWGQGVEQFF. The CDR3 DNA is TGCAGCGTTGGATGGGGACAGGGTGTTGAGCAGTTCTTC.

This chain connects TRBV29-1 to TRBJ1-2, with unresolved D. This CDR3 is built from 13 residues. Trimming left V 4 bases short and J 6 bases short, with 15 bases between. The germline V gene encodes CDR1 SQVTM and CDR2 ANQGSEA. The CDR3 loop is CSVVGSKADGYTF. CDR3 sequence (DNA): TGCAGCGTTGTGGGCAGTAAAGCGGATGGCTACACCTTC.

This clone appeared a single time. The chain carries TRBV7-8 and TRBJ1-2, with TRBD1 as a possible D gene (5 bases). There are 15 residues in the CDR3. The germline V and J ends were trimmed by 1 base and 6 bases, with 15 bases remaining between them. The germline gives CDR1 SGHVS, CDR2 FQNEAQ. This CDR3 is CASSLGGRGGDGYTF. The CDR3 DNA reads TGTGCCAGCAGCTTAGGAGGGAGGGGAGGTGATGGCTACACCTTC.

This clone was recorded only once. The chain recombines TRBV11-1 with TRBJ2-7; perhaps TRBD1 as D (5 bases). Germline V lookup: CDR1 SGHAT, CDR2 FQDESV (reference sequence). The CDR3 sequence is 15 residues long. The V end lost 1 base, the J end lost 4 bases, and 14 bases lay between the germline ends. The CDR3 nucleotides read TGTGCCAGCAGCTTAGGAAGCCAGGGAACGTACGAGCAGTACTTC. The encoded protein is CASSLGSQGTYEQYF.

The chain links TRBV3-1 (or the pseudogene TRBV3-2) to TRBJ1-5; the D gene is possibly TRBD1 (6 bases). Trimming took 4 bases from V and 0 from J, leaving 10 bases between them. CDR3 length: 15 amino acids. Germline V gene lookup returns CDR1 LGHDT and CDR2 YNNKEL (reference sequence). The DNA of the CDR3 is TGTGCCAGCAGCCCAGGGGTTTATAGCAATCAGCCCCAGCATTTT. Encoded protein: CASSPGVYSNQPQHF.

V is TRBV2 and J is TRBJ1-4; tentative D call: TRBD1 (5 bases). The CDR3 has 15 amino acids. Trimming left V 5 bases short and J 7 bases short, with 17 bases between. Germline V CDR1 and CDR2: SNHLY, FYNNEI. CDR3 in DNA: TGTGCCAGCAGTCCTGGAGGGGATACTCTTGAAAAACTGTTTTTT. Protein: CASSPGGDTLEKLFF.

This chain uses TRBV6-5 with TRBJ1-1, with D perhaps matching TRBD1 (6 bases). There are 13 residues in the CDR3. Germline lookup yields CDR1 MNHEY and CDR2 SVGAGI. Trimming pared 8 bases from V and 6 bases from J, leaving 16 bases between. The CDR3 sequence: CASLPDKGAEAFF. The DNA of the CDR3 is TGTGCCAGCCTGCCGGACAAGGGGGCTGAAGCTTTCTTT.

V usage is TRBV3-1 (or the pseudogene TRBV3-2) and J usage is TRBJ1-2, with TRBD1 as a possible D gene (5 bases). Trimming removed 4 bases from V and 7 bases from J, with 10 bases in between. Germline loops: CDR1 LGHDT, CDR2 YNNKEL (reference sequence). The CDR3 has 12 amino acids. CDR3 region: CASSPRVGGYTF. CDR3 bases: TGTGCCAGCAGCCCCAGGGTCGGTGGCTACACCTTC.

This chain uses TRBV10-2 with TRBJ2-3; weak D call: TRBD2 (7 bases). CDR3 size: 16 residues. The germline gives CDR1 WSHSY, CDR2 SAAADI. V was trimmed by 5 bases and J by 1 base, leaving 16 bases between them. CDR3 protein: CASSQRGGAGTDTQYF. CDR3 coding DNA: TGCGCCAGCAGTCAACGAGGGGGGGCGGGCACAGATACGCAGTATTTT.

A few counts support this clone. V is TRBV13 and J is TRBJ2-2; TRBD1 might be the D (6 bases). CDR1 is PRHDT, CDR2 FYEKMQ, per germline (reference sequence). The CDR3 length is 16 residues. Trimming took 1 base from V and 4 from J, leaving 13 bases between them. The CDR3 DNA reads as TGTGCCAGCAGCTTAGAGGGGGAAGGGCGCACCGGGGAGCTGTTTTTT. Its protein is CASSLEGEGRTGELFF.

This clone is a singleton in its sample. The V and J genes are TRBV7-9 and TRBJ1-3; D is perhaps TRBD1 (6 bases). The CDR3 runs to 16 residues. Between the trimmed V and J ends, which lost 1 base and 0 bases, there was a span of 10 bases. CDR1 is SEHNR and CDR2 is FQNEAQ in the germline V gene (reference sequence). The CDR3 loop reads CASSLVGADSGNTIYF. CDR3 sequence (DNA): TGTGCCAGCAGCTTAGTGGGGGCCGACTCTGGAAACACCATATATTTT.

The gene calls are TRBV2 and TRBJ2-1, with 7 bases matching TRBD2. V shed 3 bases and J 4 bases; nucleotides not matched to a gene: 6. Germline CDR1 reads SNHLY; CDR2 reads FYNNEI. CDR3 length equals 15 residues. The CDR3 nucleotides read TGTGCCAGCAGTGATTTTGGGGGGGTATACAATGAGCAGTTCTTC. Its protein product is CASSDFGGVYNEQFF.

V gene TRBV14 combines with J gene TRBJ2-1; the match to TRBD2 covers 11 bases. The trim removed 4 bases at V and 1 base at J, leaving 3 bases unmatched. The CDR3 runs 16 residues. Germline-derived CDR1 and CDR2 are SGHDN and FVKESK. CDR3 loop: CASSLAGGISYNEQFF. The CDR3 DNA follows: TGTGCCAGCAGCCTAGCGGGGGGGATTTCCTACAATGAGCAGTTCTTC. The full variable domain, its missing parts supplied by reference TRBV14 and TRBJ2-1, is EAGVTQFPSHSVIEKGQTVTLRCDPISGHDNLYWYRRVMGKEIKFLLHFVKESKQDESGMPNNRFLAERTGGTYSTLKVQPAELEDSGVYFCASSLAGGISYNEQFFGPGTRLTVL.

This chain links TRBV7-8 with TRBJ2-7; 7 positions agree with TRBD2. J was trimmed by 5 bases and V by 5 bases; bases with no gene match: 9. From germline, CDR1 is SGHVS and CDR2 FQNEAQ. CDR3 length: 14 amino acids. The CDR3, as DNA: TGTGCCAGCAGCCGCACCGGGACTAACCACGAGCAGTACTTC. Encoded protein: CASSRTGTNHEQYF.

This chain joins TRBV3-1 (or the pseudogene TRBV3-2) and TRBJ1-6; TRBD1 matches 7 bases. This CDR3 is 18 amino acids long. Looked up from germline, CDR1 is LGHDT and CDR2 is YNNKEL (reference sequence). Trimming at V came to 0 bases and at J to 8 bases, leaving 13 bases not matched to a gene. CDR3 protein: CASSQDFWTGIRDSPLHF. The CDR3 bases are TGTGCCAGCAGCCAAGACTTCTGGACAGGCATCAGGGATTCACCCCTCCACTTT.

V gene TRBV5-4 combines with J gene TRBJ2-1; 9 bases align to TRBD2. The CDR3 has 16 residues. V dropped 4 bases and J dropped 1; count of bases not matched to a gene: 6. Per the germline V gene, CDR1 is SGHNT and CDR2 is YYREEE (reference sequence). CDR3 sequence (DNA): TGTGCCAGCAGCACCTTAGCGGGGGAATCCTACAATGAGCAGTTCTTC. Its protein is CASSTLAGESYNEQFF.

V usage is TRBV25-1 and J usage is TRBJ2-5; D is unresolved. The CDR3 consists of 11 residues. CDR1 and CDR2 (germline): MGHDK, SYGVNS. Trimming took 5 bases from V and 7 from J, leaving 8 bases between them. The CDR3 is CASSNKVTQYF. CDR3 nucleotide sequence: TGTGCCAGCAGTAATAAAGTGACCCAGTACTTC.

A few counts support this clone. The CDR3 region is CASSLVGDRTDTQYF. For the CDR3, the DNA is TGTGCCAGCAGCTTAGTTGGGGACCGCACAGATACGCAGTATTTT. The genes are TRBV7-2 and TRBJ2-3, with D perhaps assigned TRBD1 or TRBD2 (5 bases each). Germline lookup yields CDR1 SGHTA and CDR2 FQGNSA. The CDR3 extends over 15 amino acids. Trimming removed 1 base at V and 1 base at J, with 9 bases between. The variable domain in full, completed from reference TRBV7-2 and TRBJ2-3, reads GAGVSQSPSNKVTEKGKDVELRCDPISGHTALYWYRQSLGQGLEFLIYFQGNSAPDKSGLPSDRFSAERTGGSVSTLTIQRTQQEDSAVYLCASSLVGDRTDTQYFGPGTRLTVL.

This clone was seen once. The V gene is TRBV9, the J gene TRBJ2-1; D possibly corresponds to TRBD2 (6 bases). Trimming pared 2 bases from V and 3 bases from J, leaving 9 bases between. CDR1 SGDLS and CDR2 YYNGEE come from the germline V gene. This CDR3 contains 14 residues. In DNA form, the CDR3 reads TGTGCCAGCAGCGTTTCGCGGGACTACAATGAGCAGTTCTTC. It encodes CASSVSRDYNEQFF.

The V gene is TRBV10-3, the J gene TRBJ2-6; D remains ambiguous. V dropped 2 bases and J dropped 0 bases, with 5 bases sitting between them. Germline V lookup: CDR1 ENHRY, CDR2 SYGVKD. The CDR3 sequence is 15 residues long. The CDR3 sequence is CAISESPSGANVLTF. The CDR3 DNA reads TGTGCCATCAGTGAGAGTCCCTCTGGGGCCAACGTCCTGACTTTC.

The rearrangement joins TRBV6-2 or TRBV6-3 to TRBJ2-1; 8 nucleotides align to TRBD2. The length of the CDR3 is 14 residues. After removal of 5 bases from V and 4 bases from J, the junction contained 4 bases not matched to a gene. The germline gives CDR1 MNHEY, CDR2 SVGEGT. The CDR3: CASSRSGSYNEQFF. DNA of the CDR3: TGTGCCAGCAGTCGGAGCGGGAGTTACAATGAGCAGTTCTTC.

The chain couples TRBV6-2 or TRBV6-3 to TRBJ1-1, with D possibly being TRBD1 (5 bases). Trimming pared 5 bases from V and 0 bases from J, leaving 19 bases between. The CDR3 has 17 amino acids. Per the germline V gene, CDR1 is MNHEY and CDR2 is SVGEGT. The CDR3 bases are TGTGCCAGCAGTCGCGATTCCCACAGGAACCTGAACACTGAAGCTTTCTTT. This codes for CASSRDSHRNLNTEAFF.